This T cell receptor beta chain comes out of a study of cytomegalovirus exposure and HLA in healthy donors. Study-wide findings and caveats: Presence/absence comparisons presumed near-even sequencing depth among donors. Accurate predictions that matched the HLA-A and HLA-B alleles of most subjects were reportedly made from TCR beta sequences. Usually a TCR sequence was rare, but some public TCRs were found in many donors.

With 1 base removed from V and 3 bases from J, the gap between germline ends came to 9 bases. Per germline, CDR1 SGHTA and CDR2 FQGNSA. The CDR3 covers 14 residues. Concerning this clone itself: The antigen is not known.

The PCR ran on 60 Vbeta and 13 Jbeta primers. Some clones are missing from TCRdb's copy, which holds only in-frame ones; the method was immunoSEQ multiplex PCR. The sample comprises roughly 160,000 clones, about four fifths of which are singletons, and 4% to 5.5% rests with the top ten. The chain links TRBV7-2 to TRBJ1-2; D perhaps matches TRBD1 (5 bases). The sample comprised PBMCs. This TCR came from a man aged 30 to 39 in good health and CMV-seronegative. The CDR3 sequence: CASSLVGGDYGYTF. Here the CDR3 DNA reads TGTGCCAGCAGCTTAGTCGGGGGTGACTATGGCTACACCTTC.